This T cell receptor (beta chain) was observed in a study of blood T cells in healthy people across ages. This clonotype appeared a few times. Its antigen is not identified. It was with a sample-barcoded 5' primer and a J-beta primer mix that a second PCR of roughly 7 to 11 cycles was run. Each CDR3 protein gets one entry after TCRdb re-called the 5' RACE reads with MiXCR. The data hold just under 900,000 distinct CDR3 sequences, with around 26% observed a single time. Study outcomes and limitations: Naive T cell percentage strongly correlated with TCR beta diversity. With donor CMV status unknown, expanded clonotype changes were possibly confounded. Diversity was estimated from one million T cells, and these estimates were considered underestimates. Naive and antigen-experienced cells were not separated, limiting conclusive comparison.

Germline V gene lookup returns CDR1 SGHTA and CDR2 FQGNSA. V lost 1 base and J 7 bases, leaving 14 bases between the germline ends. The CDR3 consists of 14 residues. This clonotype was obtained from an elderly woman in good health. The sample taken for sequencing was blood. The genes are TRBV7-2 and TRBJ2-7; TRBD2 might be the D (6 bases). CDR3 sequence (DNA): TGTGCCAGCAGCTTAGTCGGGGGTGGGAATGAGCAGTACTTC. Translation gives CASSLVGGGNEQYF.